The next 26 T cell receptor beta chains were all read from a single sample in a study of T cells after yellow fever vaccination. TCRdb called the 5' RACE reads again in MiXCR, with one record for every CDR3 protein. This sample carries over 300,000 distinct CDR3 sequences, around 6.8% of them seen once, and the ten largest clones take 15% to 20%. Sample: PBMCs, taken roughly 47 days after the first yellow fever vaccination. The receptors come from a man between 18 and 29 years old who received the YFV17D yellow fever vaccine.

This clonotype was found a few times. As DNA, the CDR3 is TGTGCCAGCAGCTTGCCAGGGCCCAGGAAGACCCAGTACTTC. Protein product: CASSLPGPRKTQYF. The gene calls are TRBV5-6 and TRBJ2-5; possible D gene TRBD1, 5 bases. This CDR3 spans 14 amino acids. CDR1 and CDR2 (germline): SGHDT, YYEEEE. With 1 base removed from V and 6 bases from J, the gap between germline ends came to 13 bases.

The rearrangement links TRBV28 to TRBJ2-2, with unresolved D. Germline V gives CDR1 MDHEN, CDR2 SYDVKM. V lost 4 bases to trimming and J lost 6 bases, with 6 bases between them. CDR3 length equals 12 residues. DNA for the CDR3: TGTGCCAGCAGTTGGCAGGCCGGGGAGCTGTTTTTT. Protein product: CASSWQAGELFF.

The chain employs TRBV19 and TRBJ1-1, with D possibly matching TRBD1 (6 bases). The CDR3 spans 13 residues. Germline lookup yields CDR1 LNHDA and CDR2 SQIVND (reference sequence). V was shortened by 10 bases and J by 4 bases, with 16 bases between the two germline ends. This CDR3 is CATDAGVFTEAFF. DNA of the CDR3: TGTGCCACCGATGCAGGGGTCTTCACTGAAGCTTTCTTT. The entire variable domain, with the rest obtained from reference TRBV19 and TRBJ1-1, is as follows: DGGITQSPKYLFRKEGQNVTLSCEQNLNHDAMYWYRQDPGQGLRLIYYSQIVNDFQKGDIAEGYSVSREKKESFPLTVTSAQKNPTAFYLCATDAGVFTEAFFGQGTRLTVV.

The chain is built from TRBV12-5 and TRBJ1-5; 7 bases line up with TRBD1. The V gene end was trimmed by 1 base and the J gene end by 0 bases; junction bases not matched to a gene: 6. From germline, CDR1 is LGHNT and CDR2 FRNRAP. This CDR3 has 17 residues. CDR3 residues: CASGLGSGTDSNQPQHF. CDR3 bases: TGTGCTAGTGGTTTGGGATCCGGGACAGATAGCAATCAGCCCCAGCATTTT.

The chain combines TRBV7-2 with TRBJ2-5, with D maybe TRBD2 (5 bases). The CDR3 consists of 15 residues. Germline V lookup: CDR1 SGHTA, CDR2 FQGNSA. The germline V and J ends were trimmed by 5 bases and 1 base, with 14 bases remaining between them. DNA for the CDR3: TGTGCCAGCAGCCCGTCCCCGCGGGCCCAAGAGACCCAGTACTTC. Protein: CASSPSPRAQETQYF. The whole variable domain, remainder taken from reference TRBV7-2 and TRBJ2-5, is GAGVSQSPSNKVTEKGKDVELRCDPISGHTALYWYRQSLGQGLEFLIYFQGNSAPDKSGLPSDRFSAERTGGSVSTLTIQRTQQEDSAVYLCASSPSPRAQETQYFGPGTRLLVL.

This clonotype was observed many times. The gene calls are TRBV5-1 and TRBJ2-5, with D maybe TRBD2 (5 bases). The V gene lost 10 bases and the J gene lost 4 bases, with 17 bases spanning the gap. Germline lookup yields CDR1 SGHRS and CDR2 YFSETQ. CDR3 length: 13 residues. CDR3 in DNA: TGCGCCTCCGGCGGGCTCCCGGGAGAGACCCAGTACTTC. It is translated as CASGGLPGETQYF.

This clonotype showed up just a few times. The genes are TRBV6-2 or TRBV6-3 and TRBJ2-7, with 7 bases lining up with TRBD2. This CDR3 has 18 amino acids. J lost 2 bases, V lost 2 bases, and 15 bases had no gene match. In germline, CDR1 is MNHEY, CDR2 SVGEGT. Written as DNA, the CDR3 is TGTGCCAGCAGTTACCTACGGACTTGGGAGCGGGGACCCTACGAGCAGTACGTC. Translation: CASSYLRTWERGPYEQYV.

This clonotype occurred a few times. The rearrangement joins TRBV20-1 to TRBJ2-5; no reliable D call. Between the trimmed V and J ends, which lost 3 bases and 4 bases, there was a span of 18 bases. Germline CDR1 reads DFQATT; CDR2 reads SNEGSKA (reference sequence). CDR3 length: 15 residues. For the CDR3, the DNA is TGCAGTGCTAGTTATCAGAGGATACGACGAGAGACCCAGTACTTC. Protein sequence: CSASYQRIRRETQYF.

This clonotype was observed many times. The chain joins TRBV7-6 to TRBJ2-7; possibly TRBD1 for D (6 bases). This CDR3 is built from 16 residues. Germline V gives CDR1 SGHVS, CDR2 FNYEAQ. With 2 bases removed from V and 2 bases from J, the gap between germline ends came to 16 bases. The CDR3 DNA is TGTGCCAGCAGCTTACGTTCAGGGGCCGGGACCTACGAGCAGTACTTC. Protein sequence: CASSLRSGAGTYEQYF.

This clonotype was seen a few times. The rearrangement uses TRBV12-3 or TRBV12-4 and TRBJ2-3; 7 nucleotides agree with TRBD1. The J segment lost 2 bases and the V segment lost 5 bases, leaving 10 bases of the junction unmatched. This CDR3 contains 16 residues. This CDR3 reads CASSPRDSTYTDTQYF. CDR3 nucleotide sequence: TGTGCCAGCAGTCCTCGGGACAGCACTTACACAGATACGCAGTATTTT.

This clonotype was found a few times. This sequence joins TRBV6-1 and TRBJ2-7; unclear D gene. The germline CDR1 and CDR2 sequences are MNHNS and SASEGT. The CDR3 has 13 residues. V gave up 6 bases and J gave up 0 bases, with 9 bases separating them. The CDR3 region is CASRRSPSYEQYF. Written as DNA, the CDR3 is TGTGCCAGCAGGAGGAGTCCCTCCTACGAGCAGTACTTC.

The V and J genes are TRBV7-9 and TRBJ2-5; 7 nucleotides agree with TRBD2. Trimming removed 4 bases from V and 4 bases from J; junction bases left unmatched: 9. CDR3 length equals 15 residues. CDR1 and CDR2 (germline): SEHNR, FQNEAQ (reference sequence). Here the CDR3 reads CASSSAAGEGETQYF. CDR3 sequence (DNA): TGTGCCAGCAGCTCGGCTGCGGGGGAAGGAGAGACCCAGTACTTC.

The sample holds a few counts of this clonotype. The chain employs TRBV21-1 and TRBJ2-3; the table's D call TRBD2 went unverified against the DNA. TRBV21-1 represents a pseudogene. The CDR3 is 15 residues long. CDR3 protein: CASRDQRGRSDTQYF. The CDR3 DNA is TGTGCCAGCAGGGACCAGCGGGGGCGTTCAGATACGCAGTATTTT.

The rearrangement links TRBV5-1 to TRBJ2-7; D gene uncertain. The V gene's germline CDR1 is SGHRS and CDR2 YFSETQ. The CDR3 loop spans 17 amino acids. V shed 2 bases and J shed 0 bases, with 18 bases lying between them. CDR3 sequence reads: CASSFGPTETRSYEQYV. CDR3 in DNA: TGCGCCAGCAGCTTCGGCCCCACAGAGACCCGCTCCTACGAGCAGTACGTC.

CDR3 sequence: CASSYRENYGYTF. The CDR3 region has the DNA TGTGCCAGCAGTTACAGGGAAAACTATGGCTACACCTTC. V is TRBV12-3 or TRBV12-4 and J is TRBJ1-2; possible D gene TRBD1, 6 bases. The CDR3 has 13 residues. The V end was cut by 4 bases, the J end by 2 bases, with 8 bases between.

This clonotype came up many times. The chain couples TRBV5-1 to TRBJ1-2; D possibly corresponds to TRBD1 (5 bases). V was cut by 4 bases and J by 4 bases, with 17 bases left in between. CDR3 size: 15 residues. CDR1 and CDR2 (germline): SGHRS, YFSETQ. The CDR3 is CASSPGTATPYGYTF. Here the CDR3 DNA reads TGCGCCAGCAGCCCAGGGACTGCTACACCCTATGGCTACACCTTC.

This clonotype was recorded at least ten times. V is TRBV10-2 and J is TRBJ2-5; D gene uncertain. The CDR3 runs to 11 residues. Germline V gene lookup returns CDR1 WSHSY and CDR2 SAAADI. V was shortened by 0 bases and J by 7 bases, with 3 bases between the two germline ends. CDR3 nucleotides: TGCGCCAGCAGTGAGTCCGCGACCCAGTACTTC. Translating it yields CASSESATQYF.

This clonotype has only a few counts. The chain links TRBV5-1 to TRBJ2-7; possibly TRBD1 for D (6 bases). Germline V gene data show CDR1 as SGHRS and CDR2 as YFSETQ. Trimming removed 7 bases at V and 4 bases at J, with 15 bases between. CDR3 length equals 13 residues. This chain's CDR3 is CASRRDIVYEQYF. Here the CDR3 DNA reads TGCGCCAGCCGCCGGGACATTGTATACGAGCAGTACTTC.

The chain links TRBV29-1 to TRBJ2-2; a possible D gene is TRBD2 (6 bases). Per germline, CDR1 SQVTM and CDR2 ANQGSEA. The CDR3 has 13 amino acids. Trimming stripped 4 bases from V and 5 bases from J, with 11 bases between. CDR3 residues: CSVGPRETGELFF. CDR3 nucleotides: TGCAGCGTTGGTCCCCGGGAGACCGGGGAGCTGTTTTTT.

The genes are TRBV5-1 and TRBJ1-4; 7 bases align to TRBD1. The CDR3 is 15 amino acids. Trimming cost V 4 bases and J 0 bases; bases outside gene matches: 3. The germline V gene has CDR1 SGHRS and CDR2 YFSETQ. CDR3 nucleotides: TGCGCCAGCAGCCGTCAGGGGGCAACTAATGAAAAACTGTTTTTT. Its translation: CASSRQGATNEKLFF.

This clonotype was seen a few times. The chain couples TRBV2 to TRBJ2-1; D is undetermined. CDR1 and CDR2 (germline): SNHLY, FYNNEI. The germline V and J ends were trimmed by 3 bases and 6 bases, with 3 bases remaining between them. The CDR3 length is 11 residues. CDR3 in amino acids: CASSESNEQFF. For the CDR3, the DNA is TGTGCCAGCAGTGAGAGCAATGAGCAGTTCTTC.

V gene TRBV7-8 combines with J gene TRBJ2-1, with D maybe TRBD1 (6 bases). Trimming removed 5 bases from V and 3 bases from J, with 14 bases in between. The germline V gene has CDR1 SGHVS and CDR2 FQNEAQ. The CDR3 extends over 15 amino acids. CDR3 sequence: CASSPPGHFYNEQFF. DNA of the CDR3: TGTGCCAGCAGCCCCCCGGGACACTTCTACAATGAGCAGTTCTTC.

The chain carries TRBV5-1 and TRBJ2-1; D is uncertain. CDR3 size: 16 residues. CDR1 is SGHRS, CDR2 YFSETQ, per germline. Trimming left V 7 bases short and J 0 bases short, with 17 bases between. CDR3 in amino acids: CASGLPRVYSYNEQFF. The CDR3 DNA reads TGCGCCAGCGGCCTCCCCAGAGTTTACTCCTACAATGAGCAGTTCTTC. Full variable domain (missing parts from reference TRBV5-1 and TRBJ2-1): KAGVTQTPRYLIKTRGQQVTLSCSPISGHRSVSWYQQTPGQGLQFLFEYFSETQRNKGNFPGRFSGRQFSNSRSEMNVSTLELGDSALYLCASGLPRVYSYNEQFFGPGTRLTVL.

This clonotype was observed a few times. V is TRBV6-2 or TRBV6-3 and J is TRBJ1-1; TRBD1 matches at 8 bases. The V and J ends lost 8 bases and 1 base, in that order; junction bases with no gene match: 3. CDR3 length equals 13 residues. Germline-derived CDR1 and CDR2 are MNHEY and SVGEGT. CDR3 region: CASVDRGNTEAFF. CDR3 coding DNA: TGTGCCAGCGTTGACAGGGGGAACACTGAAGCTTTCTTT.

This clonotype came up a few times. The chain links TRBV6-5 to TRBJ2-7; D is unclear. V lost 2 bases and J lost 5, with 10 bases in between. Germline lookup yields CDR1 MNHEY and CDR2 SVGAGI. The CDR3 length is 13 residues. CDR3 protein: CASSYTVTNEQYF. The CDR3 DNA sequence: TGTGCCAGCAGTTACACGGTTACCAACGAGCAGTACTTC.

This clonotype came up many times. The V gene is TRBV28, the J gene TRBJ1-1; TRBD1 matches at 8 bases. The germline V gene encodes CDR1 MDHEN and CDR2 SYDVKM. The V segment lost 3 bases and the J segment 10 bases; nucleotides outside the gene matches: 4. The length of the CDR3 is 12 residues. The CDR3 spells CASSFSGTGAFF. Here the CDR3 DNA reads TGTGCCAGCAGTTTTTCGGGGACAGGAGCTTTCTTT.